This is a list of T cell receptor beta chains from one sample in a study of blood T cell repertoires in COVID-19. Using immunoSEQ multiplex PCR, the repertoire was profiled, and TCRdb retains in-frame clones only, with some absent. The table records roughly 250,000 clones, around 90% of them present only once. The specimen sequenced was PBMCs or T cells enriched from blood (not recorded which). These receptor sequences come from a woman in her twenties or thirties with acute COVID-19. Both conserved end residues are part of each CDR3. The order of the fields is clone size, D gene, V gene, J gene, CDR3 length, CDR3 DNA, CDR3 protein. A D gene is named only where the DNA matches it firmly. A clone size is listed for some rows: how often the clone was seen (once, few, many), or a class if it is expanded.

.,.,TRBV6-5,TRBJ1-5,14,TGTGCCAGCACGGAGGGAGCCAGCAATCAGCCCCAGCATTTT,CASTEGASNQPQHF
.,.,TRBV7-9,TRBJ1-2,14,TGTGCCAGCAGCATGGCGACACTTAACTATGGCTACACCTTC,CASSMATLNYGYTF
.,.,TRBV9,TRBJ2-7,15,TGTGCCAGCAGCGTATACCCGGGGTCTACCTACGAGCAGTACTTC,CASSVYPGSTYEQYF
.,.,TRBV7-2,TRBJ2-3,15,TGTGCCAGCAGCTTATATTATCGTAGCACAGATACGCAGTATTTT,CASSLYYRSTDTQYF
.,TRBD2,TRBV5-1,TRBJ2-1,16,TGCGCCAGCAGTCCTACGACGCGGGGGGGCCCGAATGAGCAGTTCTTC,CASSPTTRGGPNEQFF
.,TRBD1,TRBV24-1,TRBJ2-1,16,TGTGCCACCAGTGATCGGGGACAGGGATTCTCCAATGAGCAGTTCTTC,CATSDRGQGFSNEQFF
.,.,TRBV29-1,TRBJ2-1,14,TGCAGCGTTGTAGTCCCTACCTACGCCAATGAGCAGTTCTTC,CSVVVPTYANEQFF
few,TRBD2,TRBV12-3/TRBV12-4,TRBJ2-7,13,TGTGCCAGCTCGCCAGCGGGGGGCTACGAGCAGTACTTC,CASSPAGGYEQYF
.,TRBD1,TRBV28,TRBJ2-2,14,TGTGCCAGCAGACGACAGGGCGGCACCGGGGAGCTGTTTTTT,CASRRQGGTGELFF
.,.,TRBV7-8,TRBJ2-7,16,TGTGCCAGCAGCTTAGGGGCAGGGGATTGGTCCTACGAGCAGTACTTC,CASSLGAGDWSYEQYF
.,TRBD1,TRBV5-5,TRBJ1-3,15,TGTGCCAGCAGTGCGGGACAGGGGTCTGGAAACACCATATATTTT,CASSAGQGSGNTIYF
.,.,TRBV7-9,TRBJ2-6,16,TGTGCCAGCAGCTTAGGGGGCATCTCTGGGGCCAACGTCCTGACTTTC,CASSLGGISGANVLTF
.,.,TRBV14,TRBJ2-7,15,TGTGCCAGCAGCGGCGCTTTGATGGGCCATTACGAGCAGTACTTC,CASSGALMGHYEQYF
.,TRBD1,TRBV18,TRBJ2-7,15,TGTGCCAGCTCACCGCCCGGGACAGGGGGCTACGAGCAGTACTTC,CASSPPGTGGYEQYF
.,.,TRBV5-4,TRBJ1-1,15,TGTGCCAGCAGCTTGGTAGGGGCCCTCCCTAACGAAGCTTTCTTT,CASSLVGALPNEAFF
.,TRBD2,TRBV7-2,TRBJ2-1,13,TGTGCCAGCAGCTTAAGCGGGAGTAGTGAGCAGTTCTTC,CASSLSGSSEQFF
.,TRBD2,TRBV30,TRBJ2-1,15,TGTGCCTGGAGTAATAGCGGGGGGTCCTACAATGAGCAGTTCTTC,CAWSNSGGSYNEQFF
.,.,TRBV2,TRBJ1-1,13,TGTGCCAGCAGCGCGGGGGCCGGTTTAGAAGCTTTCTTT,CASSAGAGLEAFF
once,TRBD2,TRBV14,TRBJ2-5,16,TGTGCCAGCAGCCGACGTCTACCAGCGGGAGGAGAGACCCAGTACTTC,CASSRRLPAGGETQYF
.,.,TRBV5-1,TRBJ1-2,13,TGCGCCAGCAGCTTGATGGAGACAGATGGCTACACCTTC,CASSLMETDGYTF
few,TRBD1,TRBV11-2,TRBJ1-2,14,TGTGCCAGCAGCCGTGGACAGGGAAGTTATGGCTACACCTTC,CASSRGQGSYGYTF
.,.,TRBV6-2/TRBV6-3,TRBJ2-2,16,TGTGCCAGCAGTGACGGACAGAACGGGGCCACCGGGGAGCTGTTTTTT,CASSDGQNGATGELFF
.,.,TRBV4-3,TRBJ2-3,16,TGCGCCAGCAGCTTGCTGGGAGATGGGAGCACAGATACGCAGTATTTT,CASSLLGDGSTDTQYF
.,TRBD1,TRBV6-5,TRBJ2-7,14,TGTGCCAGCAGCGACGGGACAGGATCCTACGAGCAGTACTTC,CASSDGTGSYEQYF
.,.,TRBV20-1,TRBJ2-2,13,TGCAGTGCTAGTGGCAGGGGAACCGGGGAGCTGTTTTTT,CSASGRGTGELFF
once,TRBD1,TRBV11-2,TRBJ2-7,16,TGTGCCAGCAGCTTAATTAAGGGGGCCCACTCCTACGAGCAGTACTTC,CASSLIKGAHSYEQYF
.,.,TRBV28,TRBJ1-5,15,TGTGCCAGCAGTTTATACAGCCGCGCGGGTCAGCCCCAGCATTTT,CASSLYSRAGQPQHF
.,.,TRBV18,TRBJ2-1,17,TGTGCCAGCTCACCCAACCGGGTGGCGGGGGGACAGAATGAGCAGTTCTTC,CASSPNRVAGGQNEQFF
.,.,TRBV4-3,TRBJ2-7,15,TGCGCCAGCAGCCTCGGGGCGGGGGCTCTAGACGAGCAGTACTTC,CASSLGAGALDEQYF
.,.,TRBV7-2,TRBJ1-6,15,TGTGCCAGCAGCTTAGCGCTACAGGAGAATTCACCCCTCCACTTT,CASSLALQENSPLHF
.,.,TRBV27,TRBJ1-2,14,TGTGCCAGCAGTTTTAGCACAGGGAGTAGCGGCTACACCTTC,CASSFSTGSSGYTF